The rows below give T cell receptor beta chains drawn from one sample of a study of blood T cells in healthy people across ages. A single record per CDR3 protein comes from TCRdb applying MiXCR to the 5' RACE reads. This table has roughly 1,100,000 distinct CDR3 sequences, less than 25% appearing once. These sequences were also reported in another study, on T cells of mothers and their children.

The sequencing sample was made of blood. Source of these receptors: a girl aged 2 to 9 in good health. Both conserved end residues are trimmed from each CDR3.

j_call v_call cdr3_aa
TRBJ1-2 TRBV12-3/TRBV12-4 ASSFGFGYT
TRBJ2-5 TRBV29-1 SVEDPRTERETQY
TRBJ1-2 TRBV29-1 SVQQGAQGYT
TRBJ2-7 TRBV7-9 ASSLVGGGQY
TRBJ2-5 TRBV7-6 ASSFSRGVGETRY
TRBJ2-7 TRBV20-1 SAKSSGLPYEQY
TRBJ2-1 TRBV12-3/TRBV12-4 ASSVAGGLSYNEQF
- TRBV4-1 ASSQDSGGVLSQY
- TRBV28 ASSSALGTGGVEQYEQY
TRBJ2-7 TRBV24-1 ATSTGPNSYEQY
TRBJ2-5 TRBV15 ATSNRDGETQY
TRBJ2-5 TRBV10-3 VISDRETQY
TRBJ1-2 TRBV29-1 SGAGTGAAGYT
TRBJ2-2 TRBV7-2 ASSINPDRATGELF
TRBJ2-5 TRBV3-1 ARPQETQY
TRBJ2-7 TRBV27 ASKLLIHSYEQY
TRBJ2-3 TRBV11-2 ASSRAGDTQY
TRBJ1-2 TRBV4-1 ASSQDPSGTYGYT
TRBJ1-4 TRBV4-3 ASSQVALTEKLF
TRBJ2-5 TRBV28 ASSLLRDQETQY